What follows is one T cell receptor (beta chain) and its context. The sample belongs to a study of CD8 T cells in ankylosing spondylitis. One entry per CDR3 protein, called by TCRdb with MiXCR from the 5' RACE reads. The table lists some 30,000 distinct CDR3 sequences, 11% to 15% of them singletons. Trimming pared 2 bases from V and 3 bases from J, leaving 11 bases between. The CDR3 sequence is 15 residues long. Looked up from germline, CDR1 is SEHNR and CDR2 is FQNEAQ (reference sequence). The TCR sequence derives from a male donor with ankylosing spondylitis or in good health (not recorded which). The chain joins TRBV7-9 to TRBJ2-1; no reliable D call. The sequenced sample consisted of blood. CDR3 DNA sequence: TGTGCCAGCAGCTTACCCGACCGAGTCTACAATGAGCAGTTCTTC. Protein product: CASSLPDRVYNEQFF. Supplemented by reference TRBV7-9 and TRBJ2-1, the full variable domain reads DTGVSQNPRHKITKRGQNVTFRCDPISEHNRLYWYRQTLGQGPEFLTYFQNEAQLEKSRLLSDRFSAERPKGSFSTLEIQRTEQGDSAMYLCASSLPDRVYNEQFFGPGTRLTVL.